What follows are 2 T cell receptor beta chains derived from one specimen sequenced in a study of blood T cell repertoires in COVID-19. TCRdb's copy holds only in-frame clones and misses some; the assay was immunoSEQ multiplex PCR. Of 150,000 to 200,000 clones listed, approximately 82% are singletons. Sequencing was carried out using PBMCs or T cells enriched from blood (not recorded which). The receptors shown here come from a woman between 45 and 60 years old who had recovered from COVID-19.

The chain uses TRBV29-1 and TRBJ1-1; TRBD1 matches at 8 bases. There are 13 residues in the CDR3. Germline V CDR1 and CDR2: SQVTM, ANQGSEA. J lost 1 base, V lost 6 bases, and 4 bases had no gene match. CDR3 sequence (DNA): TGCAGCGTGTATGGACAGGGGAACACTGAAGCTTTCTTT. It specifies CSVYGQGNTEAFF.

The chain employs TRBV5-4 and TRBJ2-7; D remains ambiguous. The CDR3 sequence is 12 residues long. Germline V CDR1 and CDR2: SGHNT, YYREEE (reference sequence). V lost 5 bases and J lost 4, with 10 bases in between. The CDR3 sequence: CASSMGQYEQYF. The CDR3 bases are TGTGCCAGCAGTATGGGCCAATACGAGCAGTACTTC.